Listed here is a single TCR beta chain. The target antigen is unknown. This specimen belongs to a study of T cells in Graves' hyperthyroidism and ophthalmopathy. Stable hyperthyroidism: no ophthalmopathy progression over 18 months of follow-up. Recently diagnosed hyperthyroidism of less than 2 months' duration affected patients aged 18 to 65. Study-wide points: Most thyroid clonotypes with frequency above 0.001 were detected in blood. Ophthalmopathy was identified by the model a median about seven months ahead of onset.

Regions amplified from RNA transcripts were the TCR beta CDR3 regions. With the HTBI primer set, the TCR CDR3 went through a first round of RT-PCR. TCRdb re-analysed the multiplex PCR reads in MiXCR, keeping a single row per CDR3 protein. The data hold 530,000 or so distinct CDR3 sequences, with about 45% observed a single time. This CDR3 spans 19 amino acids. J lost 4 bases, V lost 4 bases, and 20 bases had no gene match. Germline assignment: CDR1 SGHRS and CDR2 YFSETQ. The TCR comes from a woman under 30 with Graves' hyperthyroidism. Material for sequencing was peripheral blood or thyroid tissue (not recorded which). The genes are TRBV5-1 and TRBJ1-1, with 9 bases that match TRBD1. The CDR3 is CASSQSTGTGSIRGTEAFF. CDR3 sequence (DNA): TGCGCCAGCAGCCAATCAACCGGGACAGGGAGTATTCGTGGCACTGAAGCTTTCTTT.